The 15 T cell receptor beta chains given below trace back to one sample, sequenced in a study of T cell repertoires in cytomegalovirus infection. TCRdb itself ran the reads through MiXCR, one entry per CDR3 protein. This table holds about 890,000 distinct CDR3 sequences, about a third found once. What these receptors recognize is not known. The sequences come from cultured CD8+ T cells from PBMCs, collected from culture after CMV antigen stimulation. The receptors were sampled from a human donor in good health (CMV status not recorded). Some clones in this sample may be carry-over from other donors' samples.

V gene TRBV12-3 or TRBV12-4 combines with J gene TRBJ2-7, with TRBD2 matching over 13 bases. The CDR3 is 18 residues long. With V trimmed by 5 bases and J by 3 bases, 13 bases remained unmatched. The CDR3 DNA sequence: TGTGCCAGCAGTATAAAACCGGGACTAGCGGGGAGGATCTACGAGCAGTACGTC. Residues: CASSIKPGLAGRIYEQYV.

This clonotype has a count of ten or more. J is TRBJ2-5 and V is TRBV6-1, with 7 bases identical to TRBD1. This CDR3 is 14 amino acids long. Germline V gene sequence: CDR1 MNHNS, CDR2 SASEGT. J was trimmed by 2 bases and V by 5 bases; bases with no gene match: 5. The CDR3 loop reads CASSPGQRQETQYF. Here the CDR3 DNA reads TGTGCCAGCAGTCCGGGACAGCGGCAAGAGACCCAGTACTTC.

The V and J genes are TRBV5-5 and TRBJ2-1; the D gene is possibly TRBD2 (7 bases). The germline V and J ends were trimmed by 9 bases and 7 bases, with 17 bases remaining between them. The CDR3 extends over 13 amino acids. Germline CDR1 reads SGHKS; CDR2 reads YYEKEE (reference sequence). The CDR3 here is CATSYRGANEQFF. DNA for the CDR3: TGTGCCACCTCGTACCGGGGGGCAAATGAGCAGTTCTTC.

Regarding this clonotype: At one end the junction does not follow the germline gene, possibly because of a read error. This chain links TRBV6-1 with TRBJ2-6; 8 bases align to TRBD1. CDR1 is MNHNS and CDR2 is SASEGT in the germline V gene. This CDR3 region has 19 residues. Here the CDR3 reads CANSYFAGQGYSGANVLTF. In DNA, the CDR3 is TGTGCCAACAGTTATTTCGCCGGACAGGGCTACTCTGGGGCCAACGTCCTGACTTTC.

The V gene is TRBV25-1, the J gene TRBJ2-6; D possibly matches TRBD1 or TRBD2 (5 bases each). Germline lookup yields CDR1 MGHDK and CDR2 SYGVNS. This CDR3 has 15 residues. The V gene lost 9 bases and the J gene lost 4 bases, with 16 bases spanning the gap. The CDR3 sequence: CASGGEGLGANVLTF. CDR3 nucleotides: TGTGCCAGTGGGGGAGAGGGTCTCGGGGCCAACGTCCTGACTTTC.

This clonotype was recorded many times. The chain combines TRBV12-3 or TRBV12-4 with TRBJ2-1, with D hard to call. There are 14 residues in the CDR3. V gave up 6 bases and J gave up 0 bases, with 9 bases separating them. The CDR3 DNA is TGTGCCAGCAGGTACTCCAGCTCCTACAATGAGCAGTTCTTC. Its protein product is CASRYSSSYNEQFF.

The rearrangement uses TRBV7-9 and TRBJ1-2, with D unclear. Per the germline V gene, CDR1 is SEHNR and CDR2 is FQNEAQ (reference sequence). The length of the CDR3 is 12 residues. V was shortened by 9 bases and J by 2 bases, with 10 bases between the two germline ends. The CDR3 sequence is CASIGDNYGYTF. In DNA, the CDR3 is TGTGCCAGTATCGGAGACAACTATGGCTACACCTTC. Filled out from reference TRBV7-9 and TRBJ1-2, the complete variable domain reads DTGVSQNPRHKITKRGQNVTFRCDPISEHNRLYWYRQTLGQGPEFLTYFQNEAQLEKSRLLSDRFSAERPKGSFSTLEIQRTEQGDSAMYLCASIGDNYGYTFGSGTRLTVV.

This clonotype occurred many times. The CDR3 spells CASSSPGSQETQYF. In DNA, the CDR3 is TGTGCCAGCAGCTCCCCGGGCTCTCAAGAGACCCAGTACTTC. V gene TRBV11-2 combines with J gene TRBJ2-5; D is ambiguous. Trimming took 4 bases from V and 2 from J, leaving 11 bases between them. The CDR3 consists of 14 residues. Germline loops: CDR1 SGHAT, CDR2 FQNNGV.

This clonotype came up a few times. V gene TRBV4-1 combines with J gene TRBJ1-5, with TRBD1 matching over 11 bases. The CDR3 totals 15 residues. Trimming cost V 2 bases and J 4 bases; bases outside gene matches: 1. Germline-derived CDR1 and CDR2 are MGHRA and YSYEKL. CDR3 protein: CASSQRDRGNQPQHF. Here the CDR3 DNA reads TGCGCCAGCAGCCAACGGGACAGGGGGAATCAGCCCCAGCATTTT.

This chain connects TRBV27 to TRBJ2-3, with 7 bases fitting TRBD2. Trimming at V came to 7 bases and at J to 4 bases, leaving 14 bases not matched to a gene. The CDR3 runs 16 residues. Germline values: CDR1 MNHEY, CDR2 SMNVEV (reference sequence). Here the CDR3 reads CASTPFPRGVADTQYF. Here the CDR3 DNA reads TGTGCCAGCACTCCCTTTCCTCGGGGGGTCGCAGATACGCAGTATTTT.

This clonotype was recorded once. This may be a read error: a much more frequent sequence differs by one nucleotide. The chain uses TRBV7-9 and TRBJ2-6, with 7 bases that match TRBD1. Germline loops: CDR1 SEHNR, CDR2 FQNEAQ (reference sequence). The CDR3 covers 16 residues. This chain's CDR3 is CASSFRQGSGVNVLTF. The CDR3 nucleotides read TGTGCCAGCAGCTTTCGACAGGGCTCTGGGGTCAACGTCCTGACTTTC.

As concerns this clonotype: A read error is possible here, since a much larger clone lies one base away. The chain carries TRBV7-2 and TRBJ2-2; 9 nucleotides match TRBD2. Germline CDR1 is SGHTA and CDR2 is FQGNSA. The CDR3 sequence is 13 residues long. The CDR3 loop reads CVSGGKGTGELFF. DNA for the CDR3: TGTGTCAGCGGGGGGAAGGGCACCGGGGAGCTGTTTTTT.

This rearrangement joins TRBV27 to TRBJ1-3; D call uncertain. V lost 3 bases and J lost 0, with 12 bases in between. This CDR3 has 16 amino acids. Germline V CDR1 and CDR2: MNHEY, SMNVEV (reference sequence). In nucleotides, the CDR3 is TGTGCCAGCAGTTTTGGGCCACAAGGCTCTGGAAACACCATATATTTT. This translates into CASSFGPQGSGNTIYF.

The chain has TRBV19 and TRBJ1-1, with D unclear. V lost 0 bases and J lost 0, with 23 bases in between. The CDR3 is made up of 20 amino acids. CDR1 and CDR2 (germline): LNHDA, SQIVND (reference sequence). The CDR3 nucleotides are TGTGCCAGTAGTATAGACTCCCCCGCGCGGGTGTTGGTAATGAACACTGAAGCTTTCTTT. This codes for CASSIDSPARVLVMNTEAFF. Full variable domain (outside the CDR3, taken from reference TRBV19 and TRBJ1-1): DGGITQSPKYLFRKEGQNVTLSCEQNLNHDAMYWYRQDPGQGLRLIYYSQIVNDFQKGDIAEGYSVSREKKESFPLTVTSAQKNPTAFYLCASSIDSPARVLVMNTEAFFGQGTRLTVV.

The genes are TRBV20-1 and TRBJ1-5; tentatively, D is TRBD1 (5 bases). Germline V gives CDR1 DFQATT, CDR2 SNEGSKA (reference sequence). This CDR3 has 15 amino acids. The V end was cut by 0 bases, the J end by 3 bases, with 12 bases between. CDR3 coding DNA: TGCAGTGCTAGAGATGATGAAGGGGACAATCAGCCCCAGCATTTT. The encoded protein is CSARDDEGDNQPQHF.